Described below is a single T cell receptor beta chain sequence and its context. Germline V gene data show CDR1 as LNHNV and CDR2 as YYDKDF (reference sequence). The CDR3 loop spans 14 amino acids. V gave up 4 bases and J gave up 8 bases, with 14 bases separating them. This record comes from a study of shared clonotypes between healthy human individuals. Study-wide background: Per-donor plates numbered three CD4 naive, three CD4 memory, two CD8 naive and one CD8 memory.

The method was immunoSEQ multiplex PCR; TCRdb's version includes in-frame clones alone and lacks a portion of them. Of around 1.5 million clones listed, nearly 99% were seen once; the top ten hold 0.45%. What was sequenced was naive CD4+ T cells sorted from blood. Subset noted: CD45RA+ positively selected. The sequence was obtained from a man between 25 and 39 years old in good health. The J gene is TRBJ1-4, the V gene TRBV15, with D unclear. CDR3 region: CATSKERFREKLFF. The CDR3 DNA is TGTGCCACCAGCAAAGAGAGGTTTCGAGAAAAACTGTTTTTT. The full variable domain, completed using reference TRBV15 and TRBJ1-4, is DAMVIQNPRYQVTQFGKPVTLSCSQTLNHNVMYWYQQKSSQAPKLLFHYYDKDFNNEADTPDNFQSRRPNTSFCFLDIRSPGLGDTAMYLCATSKERFREKLFFGSGTQLSVL.